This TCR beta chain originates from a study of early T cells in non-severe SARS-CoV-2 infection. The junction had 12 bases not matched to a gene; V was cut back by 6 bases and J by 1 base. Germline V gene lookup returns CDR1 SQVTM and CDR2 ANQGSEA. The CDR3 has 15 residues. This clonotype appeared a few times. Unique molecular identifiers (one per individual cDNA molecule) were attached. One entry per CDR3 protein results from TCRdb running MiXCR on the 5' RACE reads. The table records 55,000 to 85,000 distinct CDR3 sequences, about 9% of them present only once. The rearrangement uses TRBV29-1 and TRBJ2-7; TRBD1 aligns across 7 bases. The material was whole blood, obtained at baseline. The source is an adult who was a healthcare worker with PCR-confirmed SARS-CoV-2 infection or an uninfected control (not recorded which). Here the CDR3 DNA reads TGCAGCGTCTGGGGGACAGATCAAGGATCCTACGAGCAGTACTTC. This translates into CSVWGTDQGSYEQYF.